This passage covers 18 T cell receptor beta chains from one sample sequenced in a study of regulatory T cells in long-lasting Graves disease. Through Arm-PCR of CDR3 regions and iRepertoire HTBI primers, TCR beta libraries were built. TCRdb ran MiXCR on the multiplex PCR reads and lists one entry per CDR3 protein. The sample lists about 620,000 distinct CDR3 sequences; 15% to 20% were seen once. Sample time point: newly diagnosed GD, antithyroid drugs for less than 3 months. PBMC RNA served as the TCR library source. These data were also reused for a study on T cells in Graves' hyperthyroidism and ophthalmopathy.

The input for sequencing was peripheral blood mononuclear cells (PBMCs), taken at new diagnosis, from a patient treated with antithyroid drugs. The receptors derive from a woman in her twenties or thirties with Graves disease.

The genes are TRBV11-2 and TRBJ2-2; 10 nucleotides line up with TRBD2. Trimming cost V 4 bases and J 6 bases; bases outside gene matches: 5. This CDR3 is 15 amino acids long. Per germline, CDR1 SGHAT and CDR2 FQNNGV. Here the CDR3 reads CASSSLSGRAGELFF. DNA for the CDR3: TGTGCCAGCAGCTCCTTAAGCGGGAGGGCCGGGGAGCTGTTTTTT.

The chain employs TRBV14 and TRBJ1-6; 8 bases map to TRBD1. Per the germline V gene, CDR1 is SGHDN and CDR2 is FVKESK. The trim removed 1 base at V and 2 bases at J, leaving 7 bases unmatched. This CDR3 is built from 18 residues. The CDR3 DNA is TGTGCCAGCAGCCAAGGTTGGCAGGGGGCACCCTATAATTCACCCCTCCACTTT. Translating it yields CASSQGWQGAPYNSPLHF. The variable domain in full, with the rest retrieved from reference TRBV14 and TRBJ1-6, is EAGVTQFPSHSVIEKGQTVTLRCDPISGHDNLYWYRRVMGKEIKFLLHFVKESKQDESGMPNNRFLAERTGGTYSTLKVQPAELEDSGVYFCASSQGWQGAPYNSPLHFGNGTRLTVT.

This clonotype has a handful of counts. This chain links TRBV11-2 with TRBJ1-2; D may be TRBD1 (5 bases). CDR1 SGHAT and CDR2 FQNNGV come from the germline V gene. Between the trimmed V and J ends, which lost 8 bases and 7 bases, there was a span of 20 bases. The CDR3 sequence is 14 residues long. For the CDR3, the DNA is TGTGCCAGCCAATCCCTGCGGGGGGGGGGTGGCTACACCTTC. Translating gives CASQSLRGGGGYTF.

The table lists this clonotype with many counts. The rearrangement joins TRBV15 to TRBJ1-1; D remains unclear. CDR3 length equals 14 residues. Trimming cost V 0 bases and J 5 bases, with 10 bases left between them. Germline-derived CDR1 and CDR2 are LNHNV and YYDKDF (reference sequence). The CDR3 sequence: CATSRDPLGTEAFF. The CDR3 coding sequence is TGTGCCACCAGCAGAGACCCCCTAGGGACTGAAGCTTTCTTT.

A few counts support this clonotype. This rearrangement joins TRBV20-1 to TRBJ2-5, with 7 bases lining up with TRBD1. The CDR3 spans 14 residues. V trimming: 4 bases; J trimming: 3 bases; junction bases outside the gene matches: 8. The germline V gene has CDR1 DFQATT and CDR2 SNEGSKA (reference sequence). The CDR3: CSANPGQKKETQYF. In DNA, the CDR3 is TGCAGTGCTAACCCGGGACAGAAAAAAGAGACCCAGTACTTC.

CDR3 in amino acids: CASSTDPGLAGGSTDTQYF. For the CDR3, the DNA is TGCGCCAGCAGCACGGACCCGGGACTAGCGGGAGGTAGCACAGATACGCAGTATTTT. The V call is TRBV5-1, the J call TRBJ2-3, with 15 bases identical to TRBD2. CDR3 length equals 19 residues. Per germline, CDR1 SGHRS and CDR2 YFSETQ. With V trimmed by 4 bases and J by 0 bases, 9 bases remained unmatched.

A few counts support this clonotype. The V gene is TRBV10-3, the J gene TRBJ2-3, with D possibly TRBD2 on 5 matching bases. Trimming took 2 bases from V and 1 from J, leaving 10 bases between them. This CDR3 region has 15 residues. The germline CDR1 and CDR2 sequences are ENHRY and SYGVKD. The CDR3 region is CAISEGETGTDTQYF. CDR3 nucleotide sequence: TGTGCCATCAGTGAGGGGGAGACTGGCACAGATACGCAGTATTTT.

This clonotype came up many times. V usage is TRBV28 and J usage is TRBJ1-2, with D possibly being TRBD1 (6 bases). Germline CDR1 reads MDHEN; CDR2 reads SYDVKM. V was trimmed by 5 bases and J by 7 bases, leaving 11 bases between them. The CDR3 has 12 residues. The CDR3: CASSRTDSGYTF. The CDR3, as DNA: TGTGCCAGCAGTCGGACAGACTCTGGCTACACCTTC.

This clonotype was recorded many times. The CDR3 reads CASSLSPANYGYTF. Written as DNA, the CDR3 is TGTGCCAGCAGTTTATCACCCGCTAACTATGGCTACACCTTC. This chain uses TRBV27 with TRBJ1-2; no firm D call. Germline V gene lookup returns CDR1 MNHEY and CDR2 SMNVEV (reference sequence). CDR3 length: 14 amino acids. Trimming stripped 0 bases from V and 0 bases from J, with 5 bases between.

This clonotype appeared many times. This rearrangement joins TRBV28 to TRBJ1-1; D is unresolved. The CDR3 is made up of 14 amino acids. The V and J ends lost 3 bases and 6 bases respectively, with 14 bases between them. CDR1 is MDHEN and CDR2 is SYDVKM in the germline V gene. CDR3 coding DNA: TGTGCCAGCAGTTTTCGGTTTCCCGGTTCTGAAGCTTTCTTT. Translation gives CASSFRFPGSEAFF. The full variable domain, completed using reference TRBV28 and TRBJ1-1, is DVKVTQSSRYLVKRTGEKVFLECVQDMDHENMFWYRQDPGLGLRLIYFSYDVKMKEKGDIPEGYSVSREKKERFSLILESASTNQTSMYLCASSFRFPGSEAFFGQGTRLTVV.

The genes are TRBV4-2 and TRBJ1-1; D perhaps matches TRBD1 (5 bases). Germline CDR1 LGHNA, CDR2 YNFKEQ. With 0 bases removed from V and 5 bases from J, the gap between germline ends came to 10 bases. The CDR3 totals 14 residues. The CDR3 loop reads CASSQDQGGTEAFF. Here the CDR3 DNA reads TGTGCCAGCAGCCAAGATCAGGGAGGAACTGAAGCTTTCTTT.

The chain is built from TRBV24-1 and TRBJ2-5, with D uncertain. Germline V gene data show CDR1 as KGHDR and CDR2 as SFDVKD. The CDR3 covers 15 residues. The V end was cut by 3 bases, the J end by 5 bases, with 15 bases between. The CDR3 here is CATSDPGVRAETQYF. In nucleotides, the CDR3 is TGTGCCACCAGTGATCCTGGGGTTAGGGCGGAGACCCAGTACTTC.

The chain employs TRBV27 and TRBJ1-5; D is possibly TRBD1 (6 bases). Germline V CDR1 and CDR2: MNHEY, SMNVEV (reference sequence). V dropped 3 bases and J dropped 10 bases, with 13 bases sitting between them. The CDR3 has 13 residues. DNA of the CDR3: TGTGCCAGCAGTTTTGGCAGGGGAGCACCCCAGCATTTT. Protein sequence: CASSFGRGAPQHF.

The chain combines TRBV13 with TRBJ2-3; D remains unclear. CDR3 length: 13 residues. V lost 0 bases, J lost 8 bases, and 9 bases lay in between. CDR1 and CDR2 from the germline V gene are PRHDT and FYEKMQ (reference sequence). Here the CDR3 DNA reads TGTGCCAGCAGCTTAGGCCGGAAGGGTACGCAGTATTTT. This sequence encodes CASSLGRKGTQYF.

This clonotype appeared many times. V gene TRBV30 combines with J gene TRBJ2-7; D call uncertain. Trimming left V 8 bases short and J 6 bases short, with 17 bases between. Germline V gene sequence: CDR1 GTSNPN, CDR2 SVGIG (reference sequence). The CDR3 has 12 amino acids. The CDR3 reads CAGPSPSGEQYF. In DNA, the CDR3 is TGTGCCGGACCGTCACCGTCCGGCGAGCAGTACTTC. The entire variable domain, with the rest obtained from reference TRBV30 and TRBJ2-7, is as follows: SQTIHQWPATLVQPVGSPLSLECTVEGTSNPNLYWYRQAAGRGLQLLFYSVGIGQISSEVPQNLSASRPQDRQFILSSKKLLLSDSGFYLCAGPSPSGEQYFGPGTRLTVT.

This clonotype was observed a few times. The J gene is TRBJ1-1, the V gene TRBV18, with 7 bases matching TRBD1. The V segment lost 8 bases and the J segment 1 base; nucleotides outside the gene matches: 4. Germline V lookup: CDR1 KGHSH, CDR2 LQKENI. The CDR3 length is 13 residues. The chain's CDR3 is CASKQGKNTEAFF. In DNA form, the CDR3 reads TGTGCCAGCAAACAGGGGAAGAACACTGAAGCTTTCTTT.

With regard to this clonotype: A much more abundant neighbour one base away suggests this may be a read error. V is TRBV27 and J is TRBJ2-1; no clear D. Germline V lookup: CDR1 MNHEY, CDR2 SMNVEV (reference sequence). The germline V and J ends were trimmed by 3 bases and 9 bases, with 12 bases remaining between them. The CDR3 extends over 13 amino acids. The CDR3 DNA reads as TGTGCCAGCAGTTTGGCGGATTGGAGTGAGCAGTTCTTC. It yields the protein CASSLADWSEQFF.

This clonotype was detected a few times. The chain carries TRBV6-1 and TRBJ1-5; 7 bases fit TRBD1. This CDR3 has 15 residues. With V trimmed by 8 bases and J by 5 bases, 12 bases remained unmatched. CDR1 is MNHNS, CDR2 SASEGT, per germline. CDR3 nucleotide sequence: TGTGCCAGCCACGAACCGACAGGGACGGATCAGCCCCAGCATTTT. This sequence encodes CASHEPTGTDQPQHF.